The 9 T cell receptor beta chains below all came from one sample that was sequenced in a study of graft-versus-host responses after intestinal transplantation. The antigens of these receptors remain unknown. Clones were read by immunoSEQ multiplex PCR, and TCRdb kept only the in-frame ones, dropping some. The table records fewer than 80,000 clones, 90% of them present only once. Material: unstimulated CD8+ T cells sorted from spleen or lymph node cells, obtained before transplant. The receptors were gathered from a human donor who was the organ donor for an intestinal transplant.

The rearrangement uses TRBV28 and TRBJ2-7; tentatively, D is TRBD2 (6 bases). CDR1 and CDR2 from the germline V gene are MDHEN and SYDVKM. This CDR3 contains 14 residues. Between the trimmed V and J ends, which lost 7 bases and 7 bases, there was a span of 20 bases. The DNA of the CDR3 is TGTGCCAGCACAGTTTGGCTGGGGGGTTATGAGCAGTACTTC. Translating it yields CASTVWLGGYEQYF.

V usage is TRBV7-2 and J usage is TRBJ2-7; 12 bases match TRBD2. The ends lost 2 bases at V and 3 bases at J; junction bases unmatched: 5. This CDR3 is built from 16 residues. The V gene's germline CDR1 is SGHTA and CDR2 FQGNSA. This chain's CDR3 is CASSLFASGRVYEQYF. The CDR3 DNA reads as TGTGCCAGCAGCTTATTTGCTAGCGGGAGGGTCTACGAGCAGTACTTC.

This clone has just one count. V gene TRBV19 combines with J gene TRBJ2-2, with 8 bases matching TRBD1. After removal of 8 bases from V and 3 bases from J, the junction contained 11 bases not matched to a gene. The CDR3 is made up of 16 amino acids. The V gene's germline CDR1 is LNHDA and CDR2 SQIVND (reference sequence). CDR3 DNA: TGTGCCAGTGACAGGGGTCGCGAGGCTTACACCGGGGAGCTGTTTTTT. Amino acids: CASDRGREAYTGELFF.

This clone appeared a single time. In DNA, the CDR3 is TGTGCCAGCAGTTCCCTAGCGGGAGTTTACAATGAGCAGTTCTTC. Residues: CASSSLAGVYNEQFF. J is TRBJ2-1 and V is TRBV27; 10 positions agree with TRBD2. The CDR3 sequence is 15 residues long. After removal of 4 bases from V and 4 bases from J, the junction contained 4 bases not matched to a gene. Germline assignment: CDR1 MNHEY and CDR2 SMNVEV (reference sequence).

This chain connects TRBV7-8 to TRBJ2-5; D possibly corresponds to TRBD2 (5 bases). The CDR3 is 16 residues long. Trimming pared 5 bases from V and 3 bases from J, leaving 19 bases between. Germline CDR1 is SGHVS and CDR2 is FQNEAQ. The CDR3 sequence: CASSPGREKPKETQYF. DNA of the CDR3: TGTGCCAGCAGCCCAGGAAGGGAGAAACCAAAAGAGACCCAGTACTTC.

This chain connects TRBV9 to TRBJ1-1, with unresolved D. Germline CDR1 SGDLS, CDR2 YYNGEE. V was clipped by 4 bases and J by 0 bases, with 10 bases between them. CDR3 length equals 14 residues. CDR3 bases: TGTGCCAGCAGCCCCCAGGATTTGAACACTGAAGCTTTCTTT. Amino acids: CASSPQDLNTEAFF.

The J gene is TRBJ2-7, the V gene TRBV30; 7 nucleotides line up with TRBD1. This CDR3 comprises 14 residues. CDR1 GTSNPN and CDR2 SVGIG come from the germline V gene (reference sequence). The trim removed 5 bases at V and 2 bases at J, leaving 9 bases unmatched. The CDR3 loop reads CAWHFGTAPYEQYF. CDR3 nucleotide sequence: TGTGCCTGGCACTTCGGGACAGCTCCCTACGAGCAGTACTTC.

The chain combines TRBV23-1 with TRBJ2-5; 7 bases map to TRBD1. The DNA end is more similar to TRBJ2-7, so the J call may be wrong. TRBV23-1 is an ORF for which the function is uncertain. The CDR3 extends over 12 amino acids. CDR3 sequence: CASKTGVYEQYF. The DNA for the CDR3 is TGCGCCAGCAAAACAGGGGTCTACGAGCAGTACTTC.

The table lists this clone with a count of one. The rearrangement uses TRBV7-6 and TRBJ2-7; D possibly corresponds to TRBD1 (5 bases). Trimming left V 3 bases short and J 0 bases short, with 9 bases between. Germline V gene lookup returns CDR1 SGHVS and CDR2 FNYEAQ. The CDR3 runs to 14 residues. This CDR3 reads CASSFRQSSYEQYF. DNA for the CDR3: TGTGCCAGCAGCTTCCGACAGAGCTCCTACGAGCAGTACTTC.